This passage covers 5 T cell receptor beta chains from one sample sequenced in a study of T cells in Graves' hyperthyroidism and ophthalmopathy. RNA transcripts served as the template for amplifying TCR beta CDR3 regions. TCR CDR3 regions were first amplified by RT-PCR with HTBI primers. TCRdb reanalysed the multiplex PCR reads using MiXCR and keeps one entry per CDR3 protein. This table holds 640,000 or so distinct CDR3 sequences, 14% found once. The sequenced sample was blood. These receptors came from a woman aged 18-35 years with Graves' ophthalmopathy.

The chain uses TRBV10-3 and TRBJ2-2; 7 bases are shared with TRBD2. CDR1 is ENHRY, CDR2 SYGVKD, per germline. The J segment lost 0 bases and the V segment lost 0 bases, leaving 4 bases of the junction unmatched. The CDR3 sequence is 17 residues long. This CDR3 is CAISESSGYSNTGELFF. CDR3 coding DNA: TGTGCCATCAGTGAGTCTAGCGGGTACTCGAACACCGGGGAGCTGTTTTTT.

The CDR3 nucleotides read TGTGCCAGCAGCAAAGGACAGGGGAACCCGTATAATGAAAAACTGTTTTTT. It specifies CASSKGQGNPYNEKLFF. The V call is TRBV5-4, the J call TRBJ1-4, with 9 bases identical to TRBD1. Germline lookup yields CDR1 SGHNT and CDR2 YYREEE (reference sequence). This CDR3 is 17 amino acids long. The ends lost 4 bases at V and 4 bases at J; junction bases unmatched: 11. The whole variable domain, filled in from reference TRBV5-4 and TRBJ1-4, reads ETGVTQSPTHLIKTRGQQVTLRCSSQSGHNTVSWYQQALGQGPQFIFQYYREEENGRGNFPPRFSGLQFPNYSSELNVNALELDDSALYLCASSKGQGNPYNEKLFFGSGTQLSVL.

This clonotype was seen a handful of times. Here the CDR3 reads CASSPRQGRWEAFF. The DNA for the CDR3 is TGTGCCAGCTCACCAAGGCAGGGGCGGTGGGAAGCTTTCTTT. The chain couples TRBV18 to TRBJ1-1, with D tentatively TRBD1 (6 bases). Germline CDR1 is KGHSH and CDR2 is LQKENI. V shed 2 bases and J shed 8 bases, with 15 bases lying between them. CDR3 size: 14 residues.

The chain has TRBV6-1 and TRBJ2-1; 10 bases are shared with TRBD2. This CDR3 contains 15 residues. CDR1 and CDR2 (germline): MNHNS, SASEGT. J gave up 6 bases and V 6 bases, and 8 bases lay outside the gene matches. CDR3 loop: CASSPGVAGGNEQFF. CDR3 in DNA: TGTGCCAGCAGCCCCGGGGTAGCGGGAGGCAATGAGCAGTTCTTC.

The gene calls are TRBV7-9 and TRBJ1-3; a possible D gene is TRBD1 (6 bases). The CDR3 loop spans 17 amino acids. The V gene lost 2 bases and the J gene lost 3 bases, with 17 bases spanning the gap. Germline lookup yields CDR1 SEHNR and CDR2 FQNEAQ (reference sequence). CDR3 sequence reads: CASSLRPQGQSGNTIYF. CDR3 DNA: TGTGCCAGCAGCTTAAGGCCCCAGGGACAAAGTGGAAACACCATATATTTT.